This T cell receptor beta chain stems from a study of graft-versus-host responses after intestinal transplantation. The overall study: Each transplant was multivisceral, liver-intestinal, or isolated intestinal.

General study results and limits: Ileal or blood samples showed some GvH clones first, and such clones were also found in recipient marrow.

About this clone: Antigen: not known.

TCRdb's table, derived via immunoSEQ multiplex PCR, lists solely in-frame clones and lacks some. This table has about 88,000 clones, 91% appearing once. Germline CDR1 is SQVTM and CDR2 is ANQGSEA. The V segment lost 4 bases and the J segment 5 bases; nucleotides outside the gene matches: 9. There are 14 residues in the CDR3. The sequence came from a human donor who was the organ donor for an intestinal transplant. The V call is TRBV29-1, the J call TRBJ2-3, with 7 bases fitting TRBD1. The sample here was unstimulated CD4+ T cells sorted from spleen or lymph node cells, taken before transplant. CDR3 protein: CSVARDSEGDTQYF. The CDR3 DNA is TGCAGCGTTGCCCGGGACAGCGAGGGAGATACGCAGTATTTT.